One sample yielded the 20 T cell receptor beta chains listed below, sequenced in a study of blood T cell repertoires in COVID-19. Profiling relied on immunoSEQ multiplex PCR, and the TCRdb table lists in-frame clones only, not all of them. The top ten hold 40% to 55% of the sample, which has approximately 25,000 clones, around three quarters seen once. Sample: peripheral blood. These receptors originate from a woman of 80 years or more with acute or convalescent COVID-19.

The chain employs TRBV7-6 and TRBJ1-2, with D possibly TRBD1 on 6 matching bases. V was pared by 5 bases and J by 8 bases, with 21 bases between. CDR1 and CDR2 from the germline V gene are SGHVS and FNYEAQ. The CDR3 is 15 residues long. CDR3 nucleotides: TGTGCCAGCAGCCCCCAGGGGATCGGGATCATAGGCTACACCTTC. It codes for CASSPQGIGIIGYTF.

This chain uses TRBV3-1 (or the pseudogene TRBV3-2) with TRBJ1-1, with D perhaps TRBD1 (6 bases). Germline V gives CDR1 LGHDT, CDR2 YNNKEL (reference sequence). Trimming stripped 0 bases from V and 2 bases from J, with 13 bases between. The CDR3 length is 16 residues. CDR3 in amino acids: CASSQDKDRPNTEAFF. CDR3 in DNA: TGTGCCAGCAGCCAAGATAAAGACAGGCCCAACACTGAAGCTTTCTTT.

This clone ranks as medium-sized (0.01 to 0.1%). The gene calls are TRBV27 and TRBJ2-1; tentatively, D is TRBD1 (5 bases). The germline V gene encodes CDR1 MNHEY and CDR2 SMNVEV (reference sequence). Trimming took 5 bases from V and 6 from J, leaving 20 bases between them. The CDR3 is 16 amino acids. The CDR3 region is CASSHNRFSSVNEQFF. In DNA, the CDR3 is TGTGCCAGCAGTCACAACAGGTTCTCTTCGGTCAATGAGCAGTTCTTC.

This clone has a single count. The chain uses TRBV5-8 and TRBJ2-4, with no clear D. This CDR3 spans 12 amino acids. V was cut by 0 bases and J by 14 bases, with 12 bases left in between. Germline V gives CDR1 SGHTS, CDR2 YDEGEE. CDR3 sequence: CASSLGVAKEYF. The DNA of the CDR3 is TGTGCCAGCAGCTTGGGGGTAGCTAAGGAGTACTTC.

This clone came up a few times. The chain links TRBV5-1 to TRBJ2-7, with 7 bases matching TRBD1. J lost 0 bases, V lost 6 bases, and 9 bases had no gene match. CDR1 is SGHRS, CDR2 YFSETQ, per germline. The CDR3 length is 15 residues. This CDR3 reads CASKEDGTASYEQYF. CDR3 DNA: TGCGCCAGCAAGGAGGACGGGACAGCCTCCTACGAGCAGTACTTC.

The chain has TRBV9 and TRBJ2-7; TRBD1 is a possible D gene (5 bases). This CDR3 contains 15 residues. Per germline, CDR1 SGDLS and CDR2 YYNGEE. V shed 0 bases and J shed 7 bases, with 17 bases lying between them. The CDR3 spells CASSVDGAALGEQYF. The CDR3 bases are TGTGCCAGCAGCGTAGATGGGGCGGCACTTGGGGAGCAGTACTTC. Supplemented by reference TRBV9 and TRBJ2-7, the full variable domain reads DSGVTQTPKHLITATGQRVTLRCSPRSGDLSVYWYQQSLDQGLQFLIQYYNGEERAKGNILERFSAQQFPDLHSELNLSSLELGDSALYFCASSVDGAALGEQYFGPGTRLTVT.

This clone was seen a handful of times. The CDR3 DNA follows: TGTGCCATCAGTGAAGACGGGACAGGGGATCAGCCCCAGCATTTT. It translates to CAISEDGTGDQPQHF. This rearrangement joins TRBV10-3 to TRBJ1-5, with 10 bases fitting TRBD1. Losses at the gene ends were 3 bases for V and 5 bases for J; bases not matched to a gene: 4. Germline loops: CDR1 ENHRY, CDR2 SYGVKD. The CDR3 has 15 amino acids.

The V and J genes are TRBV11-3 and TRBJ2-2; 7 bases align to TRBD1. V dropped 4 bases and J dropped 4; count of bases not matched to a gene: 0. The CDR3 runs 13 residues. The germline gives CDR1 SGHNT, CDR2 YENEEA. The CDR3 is CASSWDSTGELFF. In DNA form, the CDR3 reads TGTGCCAGCAGCTGGGACAGCACCGGGGAGCTGTTTTTT.

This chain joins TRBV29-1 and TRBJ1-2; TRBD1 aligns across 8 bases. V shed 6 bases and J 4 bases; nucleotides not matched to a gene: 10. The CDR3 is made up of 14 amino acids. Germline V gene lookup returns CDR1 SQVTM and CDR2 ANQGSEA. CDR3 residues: CSVPVAGGGYGYTF. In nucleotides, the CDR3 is TGCAGCGTCCCCGTGGCAGGGGGCGGCTATGGCTACACCTTC.

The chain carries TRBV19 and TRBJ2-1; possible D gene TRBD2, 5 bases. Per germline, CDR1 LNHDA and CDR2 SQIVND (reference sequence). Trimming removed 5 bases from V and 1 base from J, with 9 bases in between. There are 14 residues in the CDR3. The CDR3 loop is CASSVRGSYNEQFF. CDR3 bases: TGTGCCAGTAGTGTCCGCGGGTCCTACAATGAGCAGTTCTTC.

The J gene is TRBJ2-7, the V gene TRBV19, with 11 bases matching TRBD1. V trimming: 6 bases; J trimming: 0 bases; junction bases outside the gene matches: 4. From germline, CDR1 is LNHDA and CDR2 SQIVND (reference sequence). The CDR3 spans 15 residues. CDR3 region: CASSSGTGGSYEQYF. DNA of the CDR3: TGTGCCAGTAGCTCCGGGACAGGGGGCTCCTACGAGCAGTACTTC.

CDR3: CASSALGGGIGETQYF. CDR3 nucleotides: TGTGCCAGCAGTGCCCTGGGTGGGGGCATCGGGGAGACCCAGTACTTC. This sequence joins TRBV2 and TRBJ2-5, with D tentatively TRBD1 (6 bases). The CDR3 is made up of 16 amino acids. V lost 4 bases and J 5 bases, leaving 20 bases between the germline ends. Germline V gene data show CDR1 as SNHLY and CDR2 as FYNNEI. The full variable domain, completed using reference TRBV2 and TRBJ2-5, is EPEVTQTPSHQVTQMGQEVILRCVPISNHLYFYWYRQILGQKVEFLVSFYNNEISEKSEIFDDQFSVERPDGSNFTLKIRSTKLEDSAMYFCASSALGGGIGETQYFGPGTRLLVL.

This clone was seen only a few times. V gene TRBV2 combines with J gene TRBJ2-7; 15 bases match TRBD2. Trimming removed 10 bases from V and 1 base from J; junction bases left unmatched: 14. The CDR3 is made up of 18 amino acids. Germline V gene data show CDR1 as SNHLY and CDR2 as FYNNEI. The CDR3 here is CATTVGTGLAGGSYEQYF. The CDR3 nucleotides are TGTGCCACTACAGTGGGGACAGGACTAGCGGGAGGGTCCTACGAGCAGTACTTC.

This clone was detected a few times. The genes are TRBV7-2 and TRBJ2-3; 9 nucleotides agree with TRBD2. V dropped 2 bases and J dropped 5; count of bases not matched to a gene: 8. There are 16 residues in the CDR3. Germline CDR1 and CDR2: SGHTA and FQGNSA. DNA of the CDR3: TGTGCCAGCAGCTTAACCGGGCTAGCGGGGAGAGATACGCAGTATTTT. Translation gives CASSLTGLAGRDTQYF.

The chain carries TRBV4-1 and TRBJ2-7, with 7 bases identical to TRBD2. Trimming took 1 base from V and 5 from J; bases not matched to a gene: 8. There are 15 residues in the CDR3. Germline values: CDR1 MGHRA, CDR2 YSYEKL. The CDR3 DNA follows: TGCGCCAGCAGCCAAGTTGGCCGGGAGGAAGACGAGCAGTACTTC. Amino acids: CASSQVGREEDEQYF.

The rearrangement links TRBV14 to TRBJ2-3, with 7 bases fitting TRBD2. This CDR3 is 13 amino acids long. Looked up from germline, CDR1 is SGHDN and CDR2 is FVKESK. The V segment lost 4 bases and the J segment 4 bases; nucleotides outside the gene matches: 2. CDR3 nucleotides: TGTGCCAGCAGCCCCGCGGGAGCAGATACGCAGTATTTT. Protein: CASSPAGADTQYF. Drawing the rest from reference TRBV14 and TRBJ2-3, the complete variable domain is EAGVTQFPSHSVIEKGQTVTLRCDPISGHDNLYWYRRVMGKEIKFLLHFVKESKQDESGMPNNRFLAERTGGTYSTLKVQPAELEDSGVYFCASSPAGADTQYFGPGTRLTVL.

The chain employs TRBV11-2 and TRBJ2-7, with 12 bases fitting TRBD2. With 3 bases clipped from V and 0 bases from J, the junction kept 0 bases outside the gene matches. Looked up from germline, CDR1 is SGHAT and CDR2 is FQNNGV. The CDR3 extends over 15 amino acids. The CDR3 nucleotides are TGTGCCAGCAGCTTGACTAGCGGGAGCTCCTACGAGCAGTACTTC. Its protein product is CASSLTSGSSYEQYF.

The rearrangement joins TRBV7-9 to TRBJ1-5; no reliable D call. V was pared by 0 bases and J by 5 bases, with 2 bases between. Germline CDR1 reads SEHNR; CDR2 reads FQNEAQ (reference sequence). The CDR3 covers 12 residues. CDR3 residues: CASSLADQPQHF. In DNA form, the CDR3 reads TGTGCCAGCAGCTTAGCCGATCAGCCCCAGCATTTT.

The DNA of the CDR3 is TGCGCCAGCAGCTACGACAGGGGTGGCTCGAACACTGAAGCTTTCTTT. Its protein product is CASSYDRGGSNTEAFF. The V and J genes are TRBV5-1 and TRBJ1-1; 8 bases fit TRBD1. V lost 3 bases to trimming and J lost 1 base; unmatched junction nucleotides: 8. This CDR3 has 16 amino acids. Germline V gives CDR1 SGHRS, CDR2 YFSETQ.

Here the CDR3 DNA reads TGCGCCAGCAGCCTCGGGGGACTACCTTACAATGAGCAGTTCTTC. Amino acid sequence: CASSLGGLPYNEQFF. V usage is TRBV4-1 and J usage is TRBJ2-1, with 7 bases that match TRBD2. Per germline, CDR1 MGHRA and CDR2 YSYEKL. Unmatched junction bases numbered 7, after V lost 4 bases and J lost 4 bases. The CDR3 covers 15 residues.